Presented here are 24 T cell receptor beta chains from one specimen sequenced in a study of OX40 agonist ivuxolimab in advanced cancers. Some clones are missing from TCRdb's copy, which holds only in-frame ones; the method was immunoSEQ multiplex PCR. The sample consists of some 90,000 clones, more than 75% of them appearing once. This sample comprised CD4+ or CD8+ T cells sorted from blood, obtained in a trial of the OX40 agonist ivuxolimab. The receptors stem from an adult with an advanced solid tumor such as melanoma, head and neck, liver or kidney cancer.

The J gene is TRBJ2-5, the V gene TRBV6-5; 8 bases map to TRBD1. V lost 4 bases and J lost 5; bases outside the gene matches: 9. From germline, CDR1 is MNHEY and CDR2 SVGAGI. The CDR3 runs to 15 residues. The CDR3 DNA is TGTGCCAGCAGTTCCCAGGGGGCGCCGGGGGAGACCCAGTACTTC. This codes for CASSSQGAPGETQYF.

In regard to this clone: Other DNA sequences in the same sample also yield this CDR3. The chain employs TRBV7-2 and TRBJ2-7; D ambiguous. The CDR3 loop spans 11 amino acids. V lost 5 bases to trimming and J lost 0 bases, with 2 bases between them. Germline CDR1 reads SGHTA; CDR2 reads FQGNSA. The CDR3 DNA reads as TGTGCCAGCAGCCCCTCCTACGAGCAGTACTTC. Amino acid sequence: CASSPSYEQYF.

The CDR3: CASSLRRGYNEKLFF. CDR3 coding DNA: TGCGCCAGCAGTCTACGGAGGGGGTATAATGAAAAACTGTTTTTT. V is TRBV4-3 and J is TRBJ1-4; TRBD1 is a possible D gene (6 bases). CDR1 and CDR2 (germline): LGHNA, YSLEER. V dropped 6 bases and J dropped 4 bases, with 15 bases sitting between them. CDR3 length: 15 amino acids.

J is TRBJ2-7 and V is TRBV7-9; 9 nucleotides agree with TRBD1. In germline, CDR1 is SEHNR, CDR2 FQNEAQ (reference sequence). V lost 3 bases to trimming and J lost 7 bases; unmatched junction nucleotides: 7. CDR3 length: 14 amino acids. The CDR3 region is CASSFPGQGLEQYF. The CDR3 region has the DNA TGTGCCAGCAGCTTCCCGGGACAGGGTCTAGAGCAGTACTTC. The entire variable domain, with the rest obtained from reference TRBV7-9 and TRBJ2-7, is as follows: DTGVSQNPRHKITKRGQNVTFRCDPISEHNRLYWYRQTLGQGPEFLTYFQNEAQLEKSRLLSDRFSAERPKGSFSTLEIQRTEQGDSAMYLCASSFPGQGLEQYFGPGTRLTVT.

Here the CDR3 DNA reads TGCGCCAGCAGCTCGGGACTAGCGGTTGGAGAGACCCAGTACTTC. Translation: CASSSGLAVGETQYF. The chain links TRBV5-1 to TRBJ2-5, with 11 bases lining up with TRBD2. V shed 3 bases, J shed 4 bases, and the junction held 5 bases outside the gene matches. The CDR3 spans 15 residues. Germline CDR1 is SGHRS and CDR2 is YFSETQ.

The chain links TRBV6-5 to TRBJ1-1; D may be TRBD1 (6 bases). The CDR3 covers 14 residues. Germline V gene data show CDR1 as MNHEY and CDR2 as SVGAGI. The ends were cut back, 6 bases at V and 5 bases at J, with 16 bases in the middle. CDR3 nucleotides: TGTGCCAGCAGCCGCAGGGGAGGCAAAACTGAAGCTTTCTTT. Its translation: CASSRRGGKTEAFF.

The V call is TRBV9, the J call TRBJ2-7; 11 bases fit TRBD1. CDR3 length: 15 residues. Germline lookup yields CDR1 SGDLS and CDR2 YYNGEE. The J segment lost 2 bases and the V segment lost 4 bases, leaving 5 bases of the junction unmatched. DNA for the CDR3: TGTGCCAGCAGCCCAGGACAGGGGGCTCCCTACGAGCAGTACTTC. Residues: CASSPGQGAPYEQYF.

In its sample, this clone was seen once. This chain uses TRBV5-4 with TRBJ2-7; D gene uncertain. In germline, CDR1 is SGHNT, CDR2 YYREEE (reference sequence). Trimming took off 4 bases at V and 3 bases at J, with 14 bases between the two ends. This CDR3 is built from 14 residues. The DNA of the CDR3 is TGTGCCAGCAGCCCGGACCCTAAGGACTACGAGCAGTACTTC. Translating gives CASSPDPKDYEQYF.

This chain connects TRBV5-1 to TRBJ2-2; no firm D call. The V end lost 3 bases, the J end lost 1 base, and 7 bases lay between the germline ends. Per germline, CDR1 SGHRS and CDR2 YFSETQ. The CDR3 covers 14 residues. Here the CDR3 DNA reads TGCGCCAGCAGCTGGCCCCAGAACACCGGGGAGCTGTTTTTT. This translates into CASSWPQNTGELFF.

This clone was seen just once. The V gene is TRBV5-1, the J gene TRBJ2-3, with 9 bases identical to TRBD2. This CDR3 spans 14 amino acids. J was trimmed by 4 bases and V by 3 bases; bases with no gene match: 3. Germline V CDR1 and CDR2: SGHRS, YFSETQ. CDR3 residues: CASSSQRGADTQYF. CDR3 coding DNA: TGCGCCAGCAGCTCCCAGCGGGGGGCAGATACGCAGTATTTT. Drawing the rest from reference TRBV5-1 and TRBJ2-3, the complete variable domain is KAGVTQTPRYLIKTRGQQVTLSCSPISGHRSVSWYQQTPGQGLQFLFEYFSETQRNKGNFPGRFSGRQFSNSRSEMNVSTLELGDSALYLCASSSQRGADTQYFGPGTRLTVL.

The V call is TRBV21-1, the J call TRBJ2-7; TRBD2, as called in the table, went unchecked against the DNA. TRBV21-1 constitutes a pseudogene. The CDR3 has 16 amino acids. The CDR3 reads CASTRLPSGPRDEQYF. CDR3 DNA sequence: TGTGCCAGCACTCGTCTGCCTAGCGGACCCCGGGACGAGCAGTACTTC.

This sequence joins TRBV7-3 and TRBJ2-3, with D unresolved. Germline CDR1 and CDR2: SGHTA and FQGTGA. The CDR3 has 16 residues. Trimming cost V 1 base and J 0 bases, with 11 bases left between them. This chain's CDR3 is CASSLKGYGSTDTQYF. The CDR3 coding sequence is TGTGCCAGCAGCTTAAAAGGGTACGGTAGCACAGATACGCAGTATTTT.

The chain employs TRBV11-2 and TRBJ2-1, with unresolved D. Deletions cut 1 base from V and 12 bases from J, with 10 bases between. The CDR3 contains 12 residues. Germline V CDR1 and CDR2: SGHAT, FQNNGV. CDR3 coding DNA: TGTGCCAGCAGCTTAGGAGTTGTGGGGCAGTTCTTC. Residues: CASSLGVVGQFF.

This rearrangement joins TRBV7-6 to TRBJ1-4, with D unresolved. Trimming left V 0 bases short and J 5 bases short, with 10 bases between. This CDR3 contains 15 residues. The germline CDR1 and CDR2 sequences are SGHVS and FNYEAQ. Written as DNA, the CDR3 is TGTGCCAGCAGCTTAGCCCGCCGATCAAATGAAAAACTGTTTTTT. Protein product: CASSLARRSNEKLFF.

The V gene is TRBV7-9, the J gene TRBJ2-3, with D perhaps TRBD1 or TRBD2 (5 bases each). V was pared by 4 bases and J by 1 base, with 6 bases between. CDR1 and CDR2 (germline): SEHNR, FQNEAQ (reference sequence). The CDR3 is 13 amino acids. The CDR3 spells CASSWDGTDTQYF. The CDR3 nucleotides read TGTGCCAGCAGCTGGGACGGCACAGATACGCAGTATTTT.

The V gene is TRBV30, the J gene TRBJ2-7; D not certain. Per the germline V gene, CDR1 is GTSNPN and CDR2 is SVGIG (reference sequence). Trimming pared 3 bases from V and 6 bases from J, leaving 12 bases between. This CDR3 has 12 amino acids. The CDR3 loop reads CAWSQQGREQYF. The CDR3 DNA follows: TGTGCCTGGAGCCAACAAGGGCGCGAGCAGTACTTC.

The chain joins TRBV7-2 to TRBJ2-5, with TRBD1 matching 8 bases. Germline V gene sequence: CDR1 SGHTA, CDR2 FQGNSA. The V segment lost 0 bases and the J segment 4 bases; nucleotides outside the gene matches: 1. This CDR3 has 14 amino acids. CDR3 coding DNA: TGTGCCAGCAGCTTAGCTACAGGGGGAGAGACCCAGTACTTC. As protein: CASSLATGGETQYF.

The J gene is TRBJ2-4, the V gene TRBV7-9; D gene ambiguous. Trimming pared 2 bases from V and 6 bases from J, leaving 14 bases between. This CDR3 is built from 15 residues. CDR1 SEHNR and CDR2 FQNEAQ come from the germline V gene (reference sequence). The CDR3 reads CASSLFSGQRNIQYF. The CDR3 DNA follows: TGTGCCAGCAGCTTATTTTCGGGTCAGAGAAACATTCAGTACTTC.

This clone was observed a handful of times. The CDR3 DNA reads as TGTGCCAGCAGCCAAGACAGCGGGACATACAATGAGCAGTTCTTC. Its protein is CASSQDSGTYNEQFF. V usage is TRBV14 and J usage is TRBJ2-1, with D possibly being TRBD2 (7 bases). V was pared by 0 bases and J by 4 bases, with 10 bases between. In germline, CDR1 is SGHDN, CDR2 FVKESK. The CDR3 contains 15 residues.

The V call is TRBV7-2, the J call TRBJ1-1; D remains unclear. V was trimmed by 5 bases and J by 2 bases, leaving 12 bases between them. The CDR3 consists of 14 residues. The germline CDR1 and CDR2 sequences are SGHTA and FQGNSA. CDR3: CASSGWGSNTEAFF. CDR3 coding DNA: TGTGCCAGCAGCGGGTGGGGAAGTAACACTGAAGCTTTCTTT.

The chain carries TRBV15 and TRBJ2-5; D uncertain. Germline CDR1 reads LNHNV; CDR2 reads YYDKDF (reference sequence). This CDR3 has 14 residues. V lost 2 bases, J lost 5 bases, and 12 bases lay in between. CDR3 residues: CATSRYRSEETQYF. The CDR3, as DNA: TGTGCCACCAGCAGATACAGATCGGAGGAGACCCAGTACTTC. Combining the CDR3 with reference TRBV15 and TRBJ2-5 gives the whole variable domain DAMVIQNPRYQVTQFGKPVTLSCSQTLNHNVMYWYQQKSSQAPKLLFHYYDKDFNNEADTPDNFQSRRPNTSFCFLDIRSPGLGDTAMYLCATSRYRSEETQYFGPGTRLLVL.

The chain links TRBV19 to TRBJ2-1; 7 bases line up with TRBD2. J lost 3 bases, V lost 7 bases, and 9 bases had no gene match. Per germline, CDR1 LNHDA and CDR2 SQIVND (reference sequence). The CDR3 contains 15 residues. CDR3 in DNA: TGTGCCAGTACCCGGACTAGGAGCTACTACAATGAGCAGTTCTTC. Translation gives CASTRTRSYYNEQFF. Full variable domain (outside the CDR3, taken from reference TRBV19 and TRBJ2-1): DGGITQSPKYLFRKEGQNVTLSCEQNLNHDAMYWYRQDPGQGLRLIYYSQIVNDFQKGDIAEGYSVSREKKESFPLTVTSAQKNPTAFYLCASTRTRSYYNEQFFGPGTRLTVL.

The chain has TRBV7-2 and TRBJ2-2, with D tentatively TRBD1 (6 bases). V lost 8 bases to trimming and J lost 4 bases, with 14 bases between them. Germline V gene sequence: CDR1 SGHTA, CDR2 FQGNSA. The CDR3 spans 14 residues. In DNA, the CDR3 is TGTGCCAGCCGAGGGGGAGTGAGCACCGGGGAGCTGTTTTTT. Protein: CASRGGVSTGELFF.

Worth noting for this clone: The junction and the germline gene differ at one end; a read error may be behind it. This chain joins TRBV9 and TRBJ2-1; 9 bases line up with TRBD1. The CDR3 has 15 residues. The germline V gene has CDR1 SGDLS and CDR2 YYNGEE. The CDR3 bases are TGTGTCAGCAGCGTGGGGACAGGGCAGGTCAATGAGCAGTTCTTC. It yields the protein CVSSVGTGQVNEQFF.